This T cell receptor beta chain was captured by sequencing in a study of blood T cells in healthy people across ages (dated by TCRdb to the mid-2010s). Looking at the study overall: In model experiments, template switching captured roughly one uniquely barcoded TCR beta cDNA molecule for every two T cells. Using deep sequencing normalized with unique cDNA molecular identifiers, the study measured how TCR beta repertoire diversity changes with age. Two additional independent replicas of 1 million unique cDNA reads from the same blood draw were analyzed for two donors (one aged 18 to 30 and one aged 80 or older). To avoid experimental bias, donors of different ages were randomly spread across the sequencing lanes. Donors were grouped into four age groups: young (average roughly 16 years), middle-aged (approximately 41), aged (approximately 58) and long-lived (over 80).

The V end gives up 5 bases and the J end 2 bases, leaving 7 bases in the junction not matched to a gene. Via the germline V gene (reference sequence), CDR1 is SEHNR and CDR2 FQNEAQ. Its CDR3 holds 15 amino acids, cysteine through phenylalanine. Kept here is only the CDR3 DNA, which spans 45 bases and is read in frame from base 1. Libraries were prepared through 5' RACE. Sequenced using an Illumina HiSeq 2500. The second PCR ran for roughly 7 to 11 cycles and used a J-beta primer mix along with a sample-barcoded 5' primer. A unique molecular identifier was introduced onto each TCR beta cDNA molecule by a template-switch 5' adaptor carrying 12 random nucleotides. Each sample yielded at least 3 million CDR3-containing paired-end reads. All of the RNA was converted into first-strand cDNA using the Mint cDNA synthesis kit, with a TRBC-specific oligonucleotide serving as the primer. All cDNA was treated with uracil-DNA glycosylase and then went through a first 18-cycle PCR with the universal primers M1SS and BC2_uni_R. On the study's bioinformatics: Each sample was normalized by randomly selecting 1 million high-quality reads, each carrying a distinct molecular identifier. Instead of being binned into consensus sequences, reads with shared molecular identifiers were discarded. CDR3 identification, clonotype clustering and error correction used MiTCR with a Q25 quality threshold and the strictest error-elimination algorithm. A nonparametric unseen species model with Euler transformation was used to estimate a lower bound on total TCR beta diversity. The public sequencing data were trimmed at Q25 with fastp and processed into clonotypes with MiXCR by TCRdb, which kept only in-frame beta chains. Rows are unified per CDR3 protein, each entry keeping the most common DNA and genes. It is TCRdb's table, rather than the study itself, that gives the V and J calls and clone size. This sample lists 550,000 to 750,000 distinct CDR3 sequences; 20% to 25% were detected once. 3.6% of the sample goes to the ten largest clones.

The donors were 40 or so Caucasian individuals from Russia, aged roughly 6 to 90 years, who were systemically healthy. Roughly 11 milliliters of peripheral blood were drawn from each donor into EDTA-treated Vacutainer tubes. PBMCs were isolated by Ficoll-Paque density-gradient centrifugation, with at least 7 million obtained per sample. Trizol reagent was used to extract total RNA from the PBMCs, yielding at least 6 micrograms per sample. For every donor, an aliquot of PBMCs went through flow cytometry to measure the percentages of naive CD45RAhigh/CD27high T cells. Overall results and qualifications from the work: Compared with the aged group, more naive CD4+ T cells, fewer expanded clones and increased TCR diversity were shown by the long-lived group, suggesting age selection. Because the CMV infection status of the donors was unknown, age-related changes in expanded clonotypes may potentially have been confounded. As age increased, observed TCR beta diversity per million T cells dropped in a roughly linear way, and a significant reduction was already evident by age about 40. Estimates of total diversity from one million sequenced T cells were regarded as lower bounds and underestimates. Since profiling was done on bulk unsorted PBMCs, naive and antigen-experienced compartments could not be conclusively compared. Observed TCR beta diversity correlated strongly with the percentage of naive T cells measured by flow cytometry.

As to this clonotype: Its recognized antigen is unknown. Base quality data are lacking; no much larger clone is found one base away.

The chain uses TRBV7-9 and TRBJ2-7, with TRBD2 matching 9 junction bases. The clonotype was recovered from a man between 70 and 80 years old in good health. The sample was blood. The DNA sequence is TGTGCCAGCAGCCCTAGCGGGAAGGGGCCCTACGAGCAGTACTTC. Translated, it gives CASSPSGKGPYEQYF.